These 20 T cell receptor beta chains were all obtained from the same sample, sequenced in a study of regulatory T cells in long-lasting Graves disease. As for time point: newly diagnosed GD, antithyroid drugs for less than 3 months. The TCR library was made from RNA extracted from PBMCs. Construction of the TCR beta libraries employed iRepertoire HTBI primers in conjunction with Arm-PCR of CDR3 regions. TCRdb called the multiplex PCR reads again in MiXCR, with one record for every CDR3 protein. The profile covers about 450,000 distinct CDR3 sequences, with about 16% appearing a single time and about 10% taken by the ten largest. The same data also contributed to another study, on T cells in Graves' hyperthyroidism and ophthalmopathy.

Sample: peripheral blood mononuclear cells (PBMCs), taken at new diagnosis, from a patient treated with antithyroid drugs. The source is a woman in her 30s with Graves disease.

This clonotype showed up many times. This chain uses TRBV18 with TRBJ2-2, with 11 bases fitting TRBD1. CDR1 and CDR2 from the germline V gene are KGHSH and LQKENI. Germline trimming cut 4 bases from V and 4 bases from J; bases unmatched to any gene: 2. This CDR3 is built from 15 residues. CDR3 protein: CASSRDRGSTGELFF. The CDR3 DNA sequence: TGTGCCAGCTCACGGGACAGGGGGAGCACCGGGGAGCTGTTTTTT.

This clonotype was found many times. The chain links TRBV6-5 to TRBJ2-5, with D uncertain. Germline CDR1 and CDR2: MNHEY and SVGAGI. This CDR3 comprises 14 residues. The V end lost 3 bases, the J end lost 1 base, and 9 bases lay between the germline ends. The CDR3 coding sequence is TGTGCCAGCAGTTATCTGATAGGCCAAGAGACCCAGTACTTC. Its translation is CASSYLIGQETQYF.

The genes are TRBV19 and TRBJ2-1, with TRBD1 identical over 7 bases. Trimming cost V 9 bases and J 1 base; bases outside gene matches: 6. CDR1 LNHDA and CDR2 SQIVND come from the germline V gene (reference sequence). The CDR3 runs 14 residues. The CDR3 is CASTLRGSYNEQFF. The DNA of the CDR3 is TGTGCCAGCACACTCAGGGGGTCCTACAATGAGCAGTTCTTC.

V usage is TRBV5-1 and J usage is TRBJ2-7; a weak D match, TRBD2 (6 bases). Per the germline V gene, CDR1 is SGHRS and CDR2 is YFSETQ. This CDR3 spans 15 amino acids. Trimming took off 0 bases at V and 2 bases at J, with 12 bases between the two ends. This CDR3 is CASSLAERAPYEQYF. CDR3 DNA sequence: TGCGCCAGCAGCTTGGCCGAGCGGGCACCCTACGAGCAGTACTTC.

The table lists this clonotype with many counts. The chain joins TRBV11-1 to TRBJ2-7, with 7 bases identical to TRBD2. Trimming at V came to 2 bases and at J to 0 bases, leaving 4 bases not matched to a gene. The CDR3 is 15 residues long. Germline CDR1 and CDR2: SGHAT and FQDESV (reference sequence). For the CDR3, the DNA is TGTGCCAGCAGCTTATCTAGCGGCCACTCCTACGAGCAGTACTTC. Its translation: CASSLSSGHSYEQYF.

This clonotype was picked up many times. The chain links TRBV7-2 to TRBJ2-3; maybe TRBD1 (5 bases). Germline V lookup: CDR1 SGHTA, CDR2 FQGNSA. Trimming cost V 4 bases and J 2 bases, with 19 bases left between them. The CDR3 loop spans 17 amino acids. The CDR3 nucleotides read TGTGCCAGCAGCTCAGGGATTCGTGGCGGATTCACAGATACGCAGTATTTT. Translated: CASSSGIRGGFTDTQYF.

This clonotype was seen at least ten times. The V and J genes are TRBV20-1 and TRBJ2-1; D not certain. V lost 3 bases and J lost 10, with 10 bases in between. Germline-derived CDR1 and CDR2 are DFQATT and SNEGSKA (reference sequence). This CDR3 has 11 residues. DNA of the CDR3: TGCAGTGCTAGGAGAGTAAGCGAGCAGTTCTTC. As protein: CSARRVSEQFF.

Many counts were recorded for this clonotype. The CDR3 bases are TGTGCCAGCAGTTCGCCCGGAAAGGTCGAGACCCAGTACTTC. This sequence encodes CASSSPGKVETQYF. The chain carries TRBV28 and TRBJ2-5, with D hard to call. Trimming took 4 bases from V and 5 from J, leaving 14 bases between them. CDR1 is MDHEN and CDR2 is SYDVKM in the germline V gene. There are 14 residues in the CDR3.

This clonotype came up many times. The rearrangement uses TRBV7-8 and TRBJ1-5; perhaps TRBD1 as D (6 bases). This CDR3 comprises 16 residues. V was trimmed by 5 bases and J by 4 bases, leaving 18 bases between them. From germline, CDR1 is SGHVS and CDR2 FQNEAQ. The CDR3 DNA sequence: TGTGCCAGCAGCCACGTAAACAGGGAACTGAATCAGCCCCAGCATTTT. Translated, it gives CASSHVNRELNQPQHF.

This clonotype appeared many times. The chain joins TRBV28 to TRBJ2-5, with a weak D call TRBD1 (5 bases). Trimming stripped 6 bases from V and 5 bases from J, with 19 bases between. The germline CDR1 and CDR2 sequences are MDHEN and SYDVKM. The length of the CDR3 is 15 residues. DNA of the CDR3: TGTGCCAGCAGACCTGCCAGGGCTGTGGGGGAGACCCAGTACTTC. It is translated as CASRPARAVGETQYF.

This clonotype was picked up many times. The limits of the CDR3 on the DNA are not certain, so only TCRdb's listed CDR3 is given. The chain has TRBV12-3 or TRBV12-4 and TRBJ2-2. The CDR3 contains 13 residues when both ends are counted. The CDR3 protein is CASSFVRFGELFF.

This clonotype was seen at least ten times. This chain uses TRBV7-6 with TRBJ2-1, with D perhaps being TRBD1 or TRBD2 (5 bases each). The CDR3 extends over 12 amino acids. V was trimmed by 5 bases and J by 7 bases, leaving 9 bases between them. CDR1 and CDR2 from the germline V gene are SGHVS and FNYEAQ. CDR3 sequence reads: CASSRDLNEQFF. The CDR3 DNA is TGTGCCAGCAGCCGGGACCTAAATGAGCAGTTCTTC.

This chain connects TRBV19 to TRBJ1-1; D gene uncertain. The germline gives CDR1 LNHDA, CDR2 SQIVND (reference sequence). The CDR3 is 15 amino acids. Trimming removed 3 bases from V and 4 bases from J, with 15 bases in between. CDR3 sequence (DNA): TGTGCCAGTAGTATGGGGAACCGACCGGGCACTGAAGCTTTCTTT. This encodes CASSMGNRPGTEAFF.

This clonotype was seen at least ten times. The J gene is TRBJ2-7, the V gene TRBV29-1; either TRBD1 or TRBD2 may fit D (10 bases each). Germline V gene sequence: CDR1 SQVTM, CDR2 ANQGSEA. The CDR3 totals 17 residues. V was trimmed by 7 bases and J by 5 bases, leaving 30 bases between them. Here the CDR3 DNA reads TGCAGCGCATCGGGACAGGGGAGCGGACTAGCGGAGGACGAGCAGTACTTC. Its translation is CSASGQGSGLAEDEQYF.

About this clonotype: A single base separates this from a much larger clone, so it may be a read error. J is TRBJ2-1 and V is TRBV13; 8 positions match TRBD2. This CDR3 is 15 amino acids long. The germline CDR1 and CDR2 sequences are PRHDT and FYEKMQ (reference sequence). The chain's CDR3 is CASSLERETHNEQLF. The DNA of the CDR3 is TGTGCCAGCAGCTTGGAGCGGGAGACCCACAATGAGCAGCTCTTC.

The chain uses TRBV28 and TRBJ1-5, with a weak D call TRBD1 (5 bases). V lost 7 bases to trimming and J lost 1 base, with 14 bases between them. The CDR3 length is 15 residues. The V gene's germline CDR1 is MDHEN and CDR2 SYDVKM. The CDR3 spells CASISRGVSNQPQHF. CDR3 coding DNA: TGTGCCAGCATTTCGAGAGGGGTCAGCAATCAGCCCCAGCATTTT.

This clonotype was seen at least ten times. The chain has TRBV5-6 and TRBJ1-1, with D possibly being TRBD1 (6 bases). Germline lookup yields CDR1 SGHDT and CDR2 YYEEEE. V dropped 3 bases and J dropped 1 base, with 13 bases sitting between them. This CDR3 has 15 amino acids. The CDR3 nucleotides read TGTGCCAGCAGCTCCGAAGACAGGCAGAACACTGAAGCTTTCTTT. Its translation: CASSSEDRQNTEAFF.

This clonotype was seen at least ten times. The chain's CDR3 is CASSLWEWEQFF. Here the CDR3 DNA reads TGTGCCAGCAGTTTATGGGAGTGGGAGCAGTTCTTC. The rearrangement links TRBV28 to TRBJ2-1; D gene unclear. The CDR3 totals 12 residues. Germline V gene data show CDR1 as MDHEN and CDR2 as SYDVKM. V dropped 0 bases and J dropped 10 bases, with 7 bases sitting between them.

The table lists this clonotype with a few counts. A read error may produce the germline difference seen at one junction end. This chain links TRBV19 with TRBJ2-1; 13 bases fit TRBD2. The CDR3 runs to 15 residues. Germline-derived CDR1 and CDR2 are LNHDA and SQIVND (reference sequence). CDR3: CASSKGLAGYSEQFF. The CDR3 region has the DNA TGTGCCAGTAGTAAGGGACTAGCGGGATACAGTGAGCAGTTCTTC.

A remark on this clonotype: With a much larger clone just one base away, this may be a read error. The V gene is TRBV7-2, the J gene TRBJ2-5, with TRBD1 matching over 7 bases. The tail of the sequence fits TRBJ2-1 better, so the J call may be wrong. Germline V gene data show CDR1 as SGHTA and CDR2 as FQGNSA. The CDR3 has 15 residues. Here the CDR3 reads CASSFDGQEQETQFF. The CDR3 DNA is TGTGCCAGCAGCTTCGACGGACAGGAACAAGAGACCCAGTTCTTC.